These T cell receptor beta chains were read from a single sample in a study of identical twins. TCRdb called the 5' RACE reads again in MiXCR, with one record for every CDR3 protein. The table has 1.5 million to 2 million distinct CDR3 sequences, less than 35% seen once. Sequenced sample: cord blood. These receptors all stem from a newborn girl in good health. CDR3s include the opening cysteine and the closing phenylalanine or tryptophan.

j_gene	v_gene	CDR3aa
TRBJ2-1	TRBV5-1	CASSLAVGNEQFF
TRBJ1-5	TRBV12-3/TRBV12-4	CASTPGTADNQPQHF
TRBJ1-5	TRBV7-4	CASSSINQPQHF
TRBJ2-3	TRBV20-1	CSATSPGQGTDTQYF
TRBJ2-7	TRBV13	CASSSRGSNEQYF
TRBJ2-1	TRBV7-9	CASSLGSLVNNEQFF
TRBJ2-1	TRBV29-1	CSVEGGTSGDEQFF
.	TRBV4-1	CASSQFGGFPRSGSYEQYF
TRBJ2-5	TRBV2	CASSGRTGDRPYQETQYF
TRBJ2-3	TRBV7-6	CASSLIVRGGPDTQYF
TRBJ1-6	TRBV10-3	CAISESSSGSPPHF
TRBJ2-4	TRBV11-2	CASSPYRQGAKNIQYF
TRBJ2-6	TRBV10-3	CAISESAVPIAGANVLTF
TRBJ1-5	TRBV15	CATSRDRARARQPQHF
TRBJ2-3	TRBV2	CASSGRLTPLGTDTQYF
TRBJ2-1	TRBV2	CASSVGPSGDVWQFF
TRBJ1-1	TRBV18	CASSPDPFLGTEAFF
TRBJ2-1	TRBV10-3	CAISATTAGTGAGYNEQFF
TRBJ2-3	TRBV3-1	CASSHITGGTDTQYF
TRBJ2-6	TRBV7-2	CASSSRTLRLGANVLTF
TRBJ2-7	TRBV6-5	CASSYCRARGPTYEQYF
TRBJ2-3	TRBV7-2	CASSLPKGTADTQYF